This T cell receptor beta chain appears in the sequencing data of a study of T-cell reconstitution after alpha-beta-depleted transplantation in children. Researchers prepared the TCRbeta library using unique molecular identifiers, the study reports. A single record per CDR3 protein comes from TCRdb applying MiXCR to the PCR reads. Of about 600,000 distinct CDR3 sequences listed, about 21% are singletons. Trimming left V 0 bases short and J 3 bases short, with 11 bases between. From germline, CDR1 is MNHEY and CDR2 SVGAGI. CDR3 length equals 15 residues. The rearrangement links TRBV6-5 to TRBJ1-1; D gene unclear. This sequence originates from a boy in the first two years of life who had a stem cell transplant for acute myeloid leukemia, so the T cells may come from the graft donor. This specimen was PBMCs, mostly from graft donor cells, taken 360 days after TCRalphabeta/CD19-depleted stem cell transplant. The CDR3, as DNA: TGTGCCAGCAGTTACTCGGAGAGGAGGTACACTGAAGCTTTCTTT. Translating gives CASSYSERRYTEAFF.